These T cell receptor beta chains were read from a single sample in a study of long-term antiretroviral therapy in people with HIV. The table came from immunoSEQ multiplex PCR; TCRdb's copy has only in-frame clones and leaves some out. Of about 25,000 clones listed, 70% to 90% were seen once; the top ten hold around a sixth. This specimen was unsorted PBMCs, taken 1.2 years after starting antiretroviral therapy. These receptors were obtained from a man in his forties or fifties with HIV. CDR3s include the opening cysteine and the closing phenylalanine or tryptophan. Fields, in order: clone size, D gene, J gene, V gene, CDR3 protein, CDR3 DNA. A D gene is named only where the DNA matches it firmly. Some rows have no size entry. The others give once, few or many, or a class for an expanded clone.

-,-,TRBJ2-1,TRBV4-1,CASSTRYVNEQFF,TGCGCCAGCAGCACCCGGTACGTCAATGAGCAGTTCTTC
-,-,TRBJ2-3,TRBV5-6,CASSFTGGTDTQYF,TGTGCCAGCAGCTTTACAGGAGGCACAGATACGCAGTATTTT
-,-,TRBJ1-2,TRBV9,CASSPGSHNYGYTF,TGTGCCAGCAGCCCCGGGTCACACAACTATGGCTACACCTTC
-,-,TRBJ1-1,TRBV18,CASSPKVGTEAFF,TGTGCCAGCTCACCAAAAGTTGGCACTGAAGCTTTCTTT
-,TRBD2,TRBJ2-1,TRBV11-2,CASSLASGVNEQFF,TGTGCCAGCAGCTTAGCCAGCGGGGTGAATGAGCAGTTCTTC
-,-,TRBJ1-2,TRBV27,CASSLDSNSNYGYTF,TGTGCCAGCAGCCTGGACAGCAATTCTAACTATGGCTACACCTTC
-,-,TRBJ2-7,TRBV2,CASWAGLSYEQYF,TGTGCCAGCTGGGCAGGCCTTTCCTACGAGCAGTACTTC
-,-,TRBJ1-2,TRBV14,CASSRVGSYGYTF,TGTGCCAGCAGCCGCGTCGGGTCCTATGGCTACACCTTC
-,-,TRBJ1-1,TRBV6-1,CASSESPEVNGDYTEAFF,TGTGCCAGCAGTGAAAGCCCGGAAGTAAACGGGGACTACACTGAAGCTTTCTTT
-,-,TRBJ2-7,TRBV18,CASSNGGFGYEQYF,TGTGCCAGCTCAAACGGGGGTTTTGGCTACGAGCAGTACTTC
-,-,TRBJ1-5,TRBV19,CASSIGERRAQHF,TGTGCCAGTAGTATAGGGGAAAGGAGGGCCCAGCATTTT
once,TRBD2,TRBJ2-7,TRBV5-6,CASSAWREGNYEQYF,TGTGCCAGCAGCGCCTGGAGGGAGGGAAACTACGAGCAGTACTTC
-,TRBD2,TRBJ2-5,TRBV6-4,CASSGLAGETQYF,TGTGCCAGCAGTGGACTAGCTGGAGAGACCCAGTACTTC
-,-,TRBJ1-4,TRBV5-1,CASSLGNLINEKLFF,TGCGCCAGCAGCTTGGGGAACTTAATTAATGAAAAACTGTTTTTT
-,-,TRBJ2-1,TRBV5-4,CASSSPTTGRINNEQFF,TGTGCCAGCAGCTCCCCTACGACAGGGAGGATTAACAATGAGCAGTTCTTC
-,-,TRBJ1-1,TRBV18,CASSPPGTSAFF,TGTGCCAGCTCACCACCGGGCACGTCAGCTTTCTTT
-,TRBD2,TRBJ2-1,TRBV9,CASSVLAGGQGEQFF,TGTGCCAGCAGCGTCTTAGCGGGGGGGCAGGGGGAGCAGTTCTTC
-,-,TRBJ1-1,TRBV6-6,CASSYRDTEAFF,TGTGCCAGCAGTTACAGGGACACTGAAGCTTTCTTT
-,TRBD1,TRBJ1-5,TRBV4-1,CASSQWDRGRNQPQHF,TGCGCCAGCAGCCAATGGGACAGGGGGCGAAATCAGCCCCAGCATTTT
-,TRBD2,TRBJ2-3,TRBV10-3,CAIGRGGTDTQYF,TGTGCCATCGGACGGGGGGGCACAGATACGCAGTATTTT
-,-,TRBJ1-3,TRBV4-3,CASSQGGTSGNTIYF,TGCGCCAGCAGCCAAGGCGGGACATCTGGAAACACCATATATTTT
-,TRBD1,TRBJ1-4,TRBV7-8,CASSPTDRHEKLFF,TGTGCCAGCAGCCCGACGGACAGGCATGAAAAACTGTTTTTT
-,-,TRBJ2-3,TRBV9,CASSVGKHLSTDTQYF,TGTGCCAGCAGCGTAGGGAAACACTTGAGCACAGATACGCAGTATTTT
-,TRBD1,TRBJ2-7,TRBV2,CASSDRQGTMGEQYF,TGTGCCAGCAGTGACCGACAGGGGACGATGGGCGAGCAGTACTTC
-,-,TRBJ1-1,TRBV4-1,CASSLTRQGITEAFF,TGCGCCAGCAGCCTCACCCGCCAGGGGATCACTGAAGCTTTCTTT
-,-,TRBJ1-6,TRBV2,CASSEALISQGSSYNSPLHF,TGTGCCAGCAGTGAAGCGCTCATTAGCCAGGGGAGCTCCTATAATTCACCCCTCCACTTT
-,-,TRBJ1-6,TRBV28,CASSFRVMRSPLHF,TGTGCCAGCAGTTTCAGGGTTATGCGATCACCCCTCCACTTT
-,-,TRBJ1-1,TRBV6-1,CASSEDPQGWATEAFF,TGTGCCAGCAGTGAGGATCCTCAGGGCTGGGCGACTGAAGCTTTCTTT
-,-,TRBJ2-1,TRBV4-3,CASSPVEGGPRNEQFF,TGCGCCAGCAGCCCGGTCGAGGGGGGGCCTCGCAATGAGCAGTTCTTC
-,-,TRBJ2-3,TRBV5-1,CASSLLVRDTQYF,TGCGCCAGCAGCTTGCTAGTAAGGGATACGCAGTATTTT
few,-,TRBJ2-7,TRBV28,CASSSPAGYPYEQYF,TGTGCCAGCAGTTCCCCAGCAGGGTACCCCTACGAGCAGTACTTC
once,-,TRBJ2-2,TRBV5-3,CARRGANTGELFF,TGTGCCAGAAGGGGCGCGAACACCGGGGAGCTGTTTTTT
-,-,TRBJ1-1,TRBV18,CASSLAGTVNTEAFF,TGTGCCAGCTCACTTGCCGGGACTGTGAACACTGAAGCTTTCTTT
-,-,TRBJ2-7,TRBV21-1,CASSKGGETLHEQYF,TGTGCCAGCAGCAAAGGAGGGGAGACCTTGCACGAGCAGTACTTC
few,TRBD1,TRBJ1-2,TRBV5-1,CASSLTGGGGYTF,TGCGCCAGCAGCTTGACAGGGGGCGGTGGCTACACCTTC
-,-,TRBJ1-5,TRBV5-1,CASSLGDKSNQPQHF,TGCGCCAGCAGCTTGGGTGACAAATCCAATCAGCCCCAGCATTTT
-,-,TRBJ1-1,TRBV9,CASSAGLLNTEAFF,TGTGCCAGCAGCGCCGGGCTCCTGAACACTGAAGCTTTCTTT
-,-,TRBJ2-2,TRBV6-5,CASSYSFLLNTGELFF,TGTGCCAGCAGTTACTCGTTTCTCCTGAACACCGGGGAGCTGTTTTTT
-,-,TRBJ2-3,TRBV7-8,CASSLRILADTQYF,TGTGCCAGCAGCTTACGTATACTAGCAGATACGCAGTATTTT
few,-,TRBJ1-2,TRBV28,CASSHQENYGYTF,TGTGCCAGCAGTCATCAGGAGAACTATGGCTACACCTTC
-,-,TRBJ2-7,TRBV18,CASSPSASSYEQYF,TGTGCCAGCTCACCCTCCGCGAGCTCCTACGAGCAGTACTTC
-,-,TRBJ2-2,TRBV10-2,CASSQPGGLRTGELFF,TGCGCCAGCAGTCAGCCAGGCGGTTTGAGGACCGGGGAGCTGTTTTTT
-,-,TRBJ2-1,TRBV6-1,CASSEVKYNEQFF,TGTGCCAGCAGTGAAGTCAAATACAATGAGCAGTTCTTC
medium-sized,TRBD1,TRBJ1-6,TRBV19,CASSRDRGQNSPLHF,TGTGCCAGTAGTAGAGACAGGGGACAAAATTCACCCCTCCACTTT
-,-,TRBJ1-4,TRBV7-2,CASSLSGQKEKLFF,TGTGCCAGCAGCTTGTCGGGACAAAAAGAAAAACTGTTTTTT
-,TRBD2,TRBJ2-7,TRBV6-5,CASRSSGGLNEQYF,TGTGCCAGCAGGTCTAGCGGGGGTTTAAACGAGCAGTACTTC
-,-,TRBJ1-1,TRBV9,CASSEDSWNTEAFF,TGTGCCAGCAGCGAGGACAGCTGGAACACTGAAGCTTTCTTT
-,-,TRBJ2-5,TRBV15,CATSSPGGGTQYF,TGTGCCACCAGCAGCCCGGGGGGCGGGACCCAGTACTTC
-,-,TRBJ1-2,TRBV7-9,CASSRIVYRESDYGYTF,TGTGCCAGCAGCCGGATTGTTTACAGGGAATCTGACTATGGCTACACCTTC
-,TRBD2,TRBJ2-5,TRBV7-9,CASSFGLAGVETQYF,TGTGCCAGCAGCTTCGGACTAGCGGGGGTAGAGACCCAGTACTTC
-,-,TRBJ2-7,TRBV28,CASSSGQNYYEQYF,TGTGCCAGCAGTTCTGGACAGAACTACTACGAGCAGTACTTC
-,-,TRBJ1-6,TRBV7-6,CASSLTSRQDTYNSPLHF,TGTGCCAGCAGTTTAACGTCTCGGCAGGACACCTATAATTCACCCCTCCACTTT
few,-,TRBJ2-1,TRBV7-9,CASSLGSNEQFF,TGTGCCAGCAGCCTAGGAAGCAATGAGCAGTTCTTC
-,TRBD2,TRBJ2-3,TRBV7-9,CASSLATSGGITDTQYF,TGTGCCAGCAGCTTAGCGACTAGCGGGGGGATCACAGATACGCAGTATTTT